Each of the 25 T cell receptor beta chains below was sequenced from the same sample in a study of blood T cell repertoires in COVID-19. Sequencing used immunoSEQ multiplex PCR; TCRdb keeps in-frame clones, though not all of them. There are more than 85,000 clones in the sample; approximately 87% occur only once, and about 7% lies in the top ten. Input material: peripheral blood. These receptors originate from a woman aged 45-65 years with acute or convalescent COVID-19.

The J gene is TRBJ2-7, the V gene TRBV5-1; TRBD1 might be the D (5 bases). Germline-derived CDR1 and CDR2 are SGHRS and YFSETQ. This CDR3 is built from 18 residues. The V gene lost 0 bases and the J gene lost 3 bases, with 22 bases spanning the gap. For the CDR3, the DNA is TGCGCCAGCAGCTTGGAAACAGGCGCAACTCCCCTTGGCTACGAGCAGTACTTC. Its translation is CASSLETGATPLGYEQYF. The full variable domain, its missing parts supplied by reference TRBV5-1 and TRBJ2-7, is KAGVTQTPRYLIKTRGQQVTLSCSPISGHRSVSWYQQTPGQGLQFLFEYFSETQRNKGNFPGRFSGRQFSNSRSEMNVSTLELGDSALYLCASSLETGATPLGYEQYFGPGTRLTVT.

The chain joins TRBV5-6 to TRBJ1-2, with TRBD1 matching over 7 bases. V lost 10 bases to trimming and J lost 1 base; unmatched junction nucleotides: 13. CDR1 is SGHDT and CDR2 is YYEEEE in the germline V gene. The CDR3 contains 15 residues. CDR3 in DNA: TGTGCCGCCTGGGACAGCCGGAGTAATAACTATGGCTACACCTTC. This gives the protein CAAWDSRSNNYGYTF.

The chain combines TRBV9 with TRBJ1-4; 7 bases map to TRBD1. The CDR3 spans 16 residues. CDR1 and CDR2 from the germline V gene are SGDLS and YYNGEE. With 3 bases clipped from V and 6 bases from J, the junction kept 11 bases outside the gene matches. CDR3 sequence (DNA): TGTGCCAGCAGCGCCCGACAGGGTTCTTCTTATGAAAAACTGTTTTTT. Its translation: CASSARQGSSYEKLFF.

The rearrangement joins TRBV6-5 to TRBJ2-3; 8 nucleotides agree with TRBD2. The length of the CDR3 is 15 residues. Germline-derived CDR1 and CDR2 are MNHEY and SVGAGI. V was pared by 6 bases and J by 4 bases, with 9 bases of the junction left unmatched. CDR3 sequence: CASRRTGTRADTQYF. CDR3 bases: TGTGCCAGCAGACGGACCGGGACTAGAGCAGATACGCAGTATTTT.

This clone was seen a handful of times. The same CDR3 also results from other DNA sequences found in this sample. The chain combines TRBV12-5 with TRBJ2-6; D uncertain. The ends were cut back, 7 bases at V and 1 base at J, with 5 bases in the middle. Germline CDR1 and CDR2: LGHNT and FRNRAP. The CDR3 has 13 residues. DNA of the CDR3: TGTGCTAGTGCCATTTCTGGGGCCAACGTCCTGACTTTC. Its protein is CASAISGANVLTF.

The J gene is TRBJ2-2, the V gene TRBV10-3; TRBD2 is a possible D gene (5 bases). CDR3 length: 17 residues. V gave up 4 bases and J gave up 4 bases, with 19 bases separating them. Germline V gives CDR1 ENHRY, CDR2 SYGVKD. CDR3 sequence (DNA): TGTGCCATCAGTGCCCCGGGTGGAGGCTCAGGCACCGGGGAGCTGTTTTTT. It encodes CAISAPGGGSGTGELFF.

The chain carries TRBV5-1 and TRBJ1-1; D gene ambiguous. The V end lost 5 bases, the J end lost 4 bases, and 18 bases lay between the germline ends. This CDR3 contains 15 residues. Germline CDR1 and CDR2: SGHRS and YFSETQ. CDR3 region: CASRRTPSLVTEAFF. The CDR3 bases are TGCGCCAGCAGACGCACCCCCAGTTTGGTCACTGAAGCTTTCTTT.

This chain joins TRBV11-2 and TRBJ2-7; the match to TRBD1 covers 8 bases. Germline CDR1 is SGHAT and CDR2 is FQNNGV. V gave up 5 bases and J gave up 1 base; unmatched junction bases: 1. The CDR3 runs to 13 residues. CDR3: CASSNRGSYEQYF. The CDR3 region has the DNA TGTGCCAGCAGCAACAGGGGGTCCTACGAGCAGTACTTC.

The chain has TRBV5-4 and TRBJ2-1; no clear D gene. Trimming left V 0 bases short and J 7 bases short, with 5 bases between. There are 12 residues in the CDR3. The V gene's germline CDR1 is SGHNT and CDR2 YYREEE (reference sequence). CDR3 nucleotides: TGTGCCAGCAGCTTGGACCTAAATGAGCAGTTCTTC. Translating gives CASSLDLNEQFF.

This sequence joins TRBV5-1 and TRBJ2-3, with D tentatively TRBD1 (6 bases). The germline gives CDR1 SGHRS, CDR2 YFSETQ. V dropped 4 bases and J dropped 0 bases, with 12 bases sitting between them. This CDR3 is 15 amino acids long. As DNA, the CDR3 is TGCGCCAGCAGCAAGGGGGATGCTAGCACAGATACGCAGTATTTT. Protein product: CASSKGDASTDTQYF.

This clone was seen a single time. The CDR3 region has the DNA TGTGCCAGCAGCCCGTCCGGGACAGGGTTAAACACCATATATTTT. Its protein product is CASSPSGTGLNTIYF. The gene calls are TRBV4-2 and TRBJ1-3, with 9 bases that match TRBD1. Unmatched junction bases numbered 7, after V lost 4 bases and J lost 6 bases. CDR1 LGHNA and CDR2 YNFKEQ come from the germline V gene. CDR3 size: 15 residues.

The CDR3 nucleotides are TGTGCCAGCAGCGTAGTCCCTAGCGGGGGGGCAGATACGCAGTATTTT. It yields the protein CASSVVPSGGADTQYF. The V and J genes are TRBV9 and TRBJ2-3; 12 bases line up with TRBD2. The CDR3 runs 16 residues. V trimming: 0 bases; J trimming: 4 bases; junction bases outside the gene matches: 3. Germline assignment: CDR1 SGDLS and CDR2 YYNGEE. Using reference TRBV9 and TRBJ2-3 for the parts outside the CDR3, the full variable domain is DSGVTQTPKHLITATGQRVTLRCSPRSGDLSVYWYQQSLDQGLQFLIQYYNGEERAKGNILERFSAQQFPDLHSELNLSSLELGDSALYFCASSVVPSGGADTQYFGPGTRLTVL.

The gene calls are TRBV19 and TRBJ1-1; D might be TRBD1 (6 bases). V was cut by 3 bases and J by 3 bases, with 11 bases left in between. The CDR3 covers 14 residues. Per the germline V gene, CDR1 is LNHDA and CDR2 is SQIVND (reference sequence). The CDR3 here is CASSIIGGDTEAFF. In nucleotides, the CDR3 is TGTGCCAGTAGTATTATTGGGGGCGACACTGAAGCTTTCTTT.

The chain couples TRBV7-6 to TRBJ2-2; TRBD1 matches 9 bases. After removal of 4 bases from V and 0 bases from J, the junction contained 3 bases not matched to a gene. This CDR3 is 16 amino acids long. Germline V CDR1 and CDR2: SGHVS, FNYEAQ. This CDR3 is CASSYTGGANTGELFF. The CDR3 coding sequence is TGTGCCAGCAGCTATACAGGGGGCGCGAACACCGGGGAGCTGTTTTTT.

The chain links TRBV5-1 to TRBJ1-3, with 9 nucleotides matching TRBD1. This CDR3 is built from 16 residues. V trimming: 1 base; J trimming: 4 bases; junction bases outside the gene matches: 6. Germline V gives CDR1 SGHRS, CDR2 YFSETQ. The CDR3 DNA sequence: TGCGCCAGCAGCTTGTATGGACAGGGGTCGGGAAACACCATATATTTT. Translation gives CASSLYGQGSGNTIYF.

This clone is a singleton in its sample. The V gene is TRBV7-7, the J gene TRBJ1-1; a weak D match, TRBD1 (6 bases). V gave up 3 bases and J gave up 5 bases, with 10 bases separating them. This CDR3 is 13 amino acids long. Germline CDR1 reads SSHAT; CDR2 reads FNYEAQ (reference sequence). The CDR3 sequence is CASSLRGRTEAFF. In DNA, the CDR3 is TGTGCCAGCAGCTTGAGGGGGAGAACTGAAGCTTTCTTT.

V gene TRBV12-3 or TRBV12-4 combines with J gene TRBJ1-6; D may be TRBD1 (6 bases). The CDR3 is 12 amino acids. V lost 3 bases to trimming and J lost 12 bases, with 9 bases between them. CDR3 protein: CASSLGHIPLHF. For the CDR3, the DNA is TGTGCCAGCAGTTTGGGACATATACCCCTCCACTTT.

This sequence joins TRBV5-1 and TRBJ1-6; 7 bases align to TRBD1. The CDR3 totals 14 residues. Germline lookup yields CDR1 SGHRS and CDR2 YFSETQ. J lost 8 bases, V lost 4 bases, and 6 bases had no gene match. CDR3 DNA sequence: TGCGCCAGCAGCCCCGGGACAGAGGATTCACCCCTCCACTTT. Residues: CASSPGTEDSPLHF.

The gene calls are TRBV18 and TRBJ1-5, with D perhaps TRBD1 (5 bases). Germline CDR1 is KGHSH and CDR2 is LQKENI. Trimming cost V 3 bases and J 2 bases, with 14 bases left between them. The CDR3 is made up of 16 amino acids. The DNA of the CDR3 is TGTGCCAGCTCACCGGGGGGAGCGAAAGGCAATCAGCCCCAGCATTTT. Translating it yields CASSPGGAKGNQPQHF.

The chain employs TRBV5-4 and TRBJ1-1; D unclear. The CDR3 spans 14 residues. Germline lookup yields CDR1 SGHNT and CDR2 YYREEE (reference sequence). The ends were cut back, 4 bases at V and 5 bases at J, with 15 bases in the middle. The CDR3 spells CASSPGGSRTEAFF. DNA of the CDR3: TGTGCCAGCAGCCCTGGCGGTAGTAGGACTGAAGCTTTCTTT.

With respect to this clone: The same CDR3 can be traced to other DNA sequences in this sample. The chain combines TRBV6-6 with TRBJ2-1; no definite D call. The germline V gene has CDR1 MNHNY and CDR2 SVGAGI (reference sequence). The CDR3 is made up of 12 amino acids. Trimming removed 2 bases from V and 7 bases from J, with 6 bases in between. The CDR3 loop reads CASSYRGNEQFF. For the CDR3, the DNA is TGTGCCAGCAGTTACCGAGGTAATGAGCAGTTCTTC.

The chain uses TRBV5-1 and TRBJ1-2; D not certain. With 0 bases removed from V and 6 bases from J, the gap between germline ends came to 9 bases. The CDR3 is 13 amino acids. Germline CDR1 and CDR2: SGHRS and YFSETQ. CDR3 coding DNA: TGCGCCAGCAGCTTGGTATACGCGGATGGCTACACCTTC. Its translation: CASSLVYADGYTF.

As concerns this clone: The junction does not match germline at one end; this may be a read error. This chain links TRBV2 with TRBJ2-3; TRBD2 might be the D (5 bases). The CDR3 is made up of 11 amino acids. Germline V gene data show CDR1 as SNHLY and CDR2 as FYNNEI. The CDR3 bases are TGTGCCAGCTCTGGAGGATCCATTGAGGATTTT. This sequence encodes CASSGGSIEDF.

The chain links TRBV12-3 or TRBV12-4 to TRBJ1-1; no reliable D call. The V end lost 5 bases, the J end lost 6 bases, and 13 bases lay between the germline ends. The CDR3 is made up of 13 amino acids. The CDR3 sequence: CASSLGPTPEAFF. For the CDR3, the DNA is TGTGCCAGCAGTCTTGGGCCCACACCTGAAGCTTTCTTT.

This chain links TRBV29-1 with TRBJ2-3; no firm D call. The CDR3 is 13 residues long. V shed 4 bases and J shed 4 bases, with 12 bases lying between them. Per the germline V gene, CDR1 is SQVTM and CDR2 is ANQGSEA. The CDR3 here is CSVGQRGADTQYF. CDR3 nucleotide sequence: TGCAGCGTTGGCCAGAGAGGCGCAGATACGCAGTATTTT.